Listed here are 20 T cell receptor beta chains from one sample, sequenced in a study of blood T cell repertoires in COVID-19. Sequencing was performed with immunoSEQ multiplex PCR; in TCRdb, only in-frame clones are kept and a portion is missing. The repertoire consists of tens of thousands of clones, with under 85% occurring once and the leading ten covering 1.5% to 2%. Sample: peripheral blood. The receptors were sampled from a woman aged 55-70 years with acute or convalescent COVID-19.

The CDR3 spells CASSSAGATNYGYTF. The CDR3, as DNA: TGTGCCAGCAGTTCAGCAGGGGCGACTAACTATGGCTACACCTTC. The V and J genes are TRBV6-5 and TRBJ1-2; possibly TRBD1 for D (6 bases). V was shortened by 4 bases and J by 0 bases, with 12 bases between the two germline ends. The CDR3 runs to 15 residues. Germline-derived CDR1 and CDR2 are MNHEY and SVGAGI.

The chain employs TRBV29-1 and TRBJ1-1; D not resolved. This CDR3 spans 15 amino acids. Germline V gene data show CDR1 as SQVTM and CDR2 as ANQGSEA. V lost 3 bases, J lost 4 bases, and 18 bases lay in between. As DNA, the CDR3 is TGCAGCGTTGACCCTCTGCGGGCAGGAGGCACTGAAGCTTTCTTT. Its protein is CSVDPLRAGGTEAFF.

This chain connects TRBV25-1 to TRBJ1-1; D unclear. The V and J ends lost 5 bases and 0 bases respectively, with 10 bases between them. Germline assignment: CDR1 MGHDK and CDR2 SYGVNS. The CDR3 consists of 14 residues. CDR3 in amino acids: CASSKGGMNTEAFF. The CDR3 DNA is TGTGCCAGCAGTAAAGGAGGGATGAACACTGAAGCTTTCTTT.

The rearrangement links TRBV6-5 to TRBJ2-5; D might be TRBD1 (8 bases). Trimming pared 3 bases from V and 7 bases from J, leaving 12 bases between. The CDR3 consists of 13 residues. In germline, CDR1 is MNHEY, CDR2 SVGAGI. As DNA, the CDR3 is TGTGCCAGCAGTTATAACAGGGGGGGGACCCAGTACTTC. Translation: CASSYNRGGTQYF.

The rearrangement joins TRBV29-1 to TRBJ1-1; no firm D call. The CDR3 contains 13 residues. Germline-derived CDR1 and CDR2 are SQVTM and ANQGSEA. The V gene lost 6 bases and the J gene lost 3 bases, with 14 bases spanning the gap. The DNA for the CDR3 is TGCAGCGTCGCCAGAAAAGTGGACACTGAAGCTTTCTTT. Amino acids: CSVARKVDTEAFF.

V is TRBV4-1 and J is TRBJ2-7; TRBD2 aligns across 11 bases. The junction had 7 bases not matched to a gene; V was cut back by 8 bases and J by 1 base. Germline CDR1 and CDR2: MGHRA and YSYEKL. This CDR3 region has 15 residues. Here the CDR3 DNA reads TGCGCCAGCGGGGGACTAGCGGACTTGTCCTACGAGCAGTACTTC. Its translation: CASGGLADLSYEQYF.

V gene TRBV6-5 combines with J gene TRBJ1-3; maybe TRBD1 (6 bases). This CDR3 contains 13 residues. The germline V and J ends were trimmed by 9 bases and 4 bases, with 13 bases remaining between them. Germline CDR1 MNHEY, CDR2 SVGAGI. The CDR3 reads CASRTGSGNTIYF. The CDR3, as DNA: TGTGCCAGTAGAACAGGGAGCGGAAACACCATATATTTT.

With regard to this clone: This sample also contains other DNA sequences that code for the same CDR3. The chain has TRBV5-1 and TRBJ1-1; a weak D match, TRBD1 (5 bases). This CDR3 comprises 14 residues. Germline assignment: CDR1 SGHRS and CDR2 YFSETQ. Trimming took 1 base from V and 4 from J, leaving 11 bases between them. The CDR3 region is CASSLIGQGTEAFF. CDR3 DNA: TGCGCCAGCAGCTTGATAGGGCAGGGCACTGAAGCTTTCTTT. Based on the CDR3 plus reference TRBV5-1 and TRBJ1-1, the full variable domain is KAGVTQTPRYLIKTRGQQVTLSCSPISGHRSVSWYQQTPGQGLQFLFEYFSETQRNKGNFPGRFSGRQFSNSRSEMNVSTLELGDSALYLCASSLIGQGTEAFFGQGTRLTVV.

This clone has just one count. The rearrangement joins TRBV6-5 to TRBJ1-2; no reliable D call. In germline, CDR1 is MNHEY, CDR2 SVGAGI. The V end lost 4 bases, the J end lost 8 bases, and 8 bases lay between the germline ends. CDR3 size: 11 residues. The CDR3 region has the DNA TGTGCCAGCAGTTCCTCCTTCGGCTACACCTTC. Amino acids: CASSSSFGYTF.

Only one count was recorded for this clone. The V and J genes are TRBV29-1 and TRBJ1-1, with TRBD1 as a possible D gene (6 bases). This CDR3 contains 13 residues. Germline V gives CDR1 SQVTM, CDR2 ANQGSEA. Trimming shortened V by 4 bases and J by 3 bases, and 12 bases separated the two germline ends. Written as DNA, the CDR3 is TGCAGCGTTGTAAAGGGGGTTTACACTGAAGCTTTCTTT. It yields the protein CSVVKGVYTEAFF.

The gene calls are TRBV3-1 (or the pseudogene TRBV3-2) and TRBJ1-1; 9 bases fit TRBD1. The CDR3 contains 11 residues. J lost 11 bases, V lost 7 bases, and 5 bases had no gene match. Per the germline V gene, CDR1 is LGHDT and CDR2 is YNNKEL (reference sequence). CDR3 in DNA: TGTGCCAGCACAAACGGACAGGGGGCTTTCTTT. Translation: CASTNGQGAFF.

The CDR3 protein is CASSGLGPGANVLTF. For the CDR3, the DNA is TGCGCCAGCAGTGGACTTGGTCCCGGGGCCAACGTCCTGACTTTC. The rearrangement links TRBV10-2 to TRBJ2-6; D is uncertain. Germline CDR1 WSHSY, CDR2 SAAADI. The CDR3 is made up of 15 amino acids. Trimming shortened V by 4 bases and J by 4 bases, and 11 bases separated the two germline ends.

The chain recombines TRBV2 with TRBJ1-2; a possible D gene is TRBD1 (5 bases). V shed 0 bases and J shed 4 bases, with 9 bases lying between them. This CDR3 is 14 amino acids long. Germline CDR1 is SNHLY and CDR2 is FYNNEI. The CDR3 nucleotides read TGTGCCAGCAGTGAAGCGTTAAGGGGCTATGGCTACACCTTC. Protein product: CASSEALRGYGYTF.

This clone was observed a single time. V usage is TRBV6-4 and J usage is TRBJ2-3, with D possibly being TRBD1 (6 bases). The CDR3 has 14 amino acids. The V gene lost 3 bases and the J gene lost 3 bases, with 10 bases spanning the gap. The germline gives CDR1 MRHNA, CDR2 SNTAGT. CDR3 in amino acids: CASSEMGATDTQYF. CDR3 in DNA: TGTGCCAGCAGTGAGATGGGGGCTACAGATACGCAGTATTTT.

This clone was seen only a few times. The V call is TRBV2, the J call TRBJ1-1; 11 positions agree with TRBD1. V trimming: 6 bases; J trimming: 6 bases; junction bases outside the gene matches: 3. CDR3 length: 13 residues. The V gene's germline CDR1 is SNHLY and CDR2 FYNNEI. The CDR3 is CASRGDRGAEAFF. The CDR3 DNA reads as TGTGCCAGCAGGGGGGACAGGGGGGCTGAAGCTTTCTTT.

This clone was counted a single time. V and J are TRBV19 and TRBJ1-1; tentatively, D is TRBD1 (6 bases). CDR3 length equals 13 residues. Germline CDR1 and CDR2: LNHDA and SQIVND (reference sequence). V was clipped by 3 bases and J by 7 bases, with 12 bases between them. CDR3 loop: CASSIPETGEAFF. CDR3 nucleotide sequence: TGTGCCAGTAGTATTCCTGAGACAGGTGAAGCTTTCTTT.

In its sample, this clone was seen a few times. The chain has TRBV14 and TRBJ2-2; the D gene is possibly TRBD2 (6 bases). Germline loops: CDR1 SGHDN, CDR2 FVKESK. The V end lost 4 bases, the J end lost 9 bases, and 9 bases lay between the germline ends. The CDR3 is 12 amino acids. CDR3 DNA sequence: TGTGCCAGCAGCCCGGGACTTAGGGAGCTGTTTTTT. It is translated as CASSPGLRELFF. Full variable domain (outside the CDR3, taken from reference TRBV14 and TRBJ2-2): EAGVTQFPSHSVIEKGQTVTLRCDPISGHDNLYWYRRVMGKEIKFLLHFVKESKQDESGMPNNRFLAERTGGTYSTLKVQPAELEDSGVYFCASSPGLRELFFGEGSRLTVL.

This clone ranks as medium-sized. The chain is built from TRBV12-5 and TRBJ1-1; 8 bases match TRBD1. Germline loops: CDR1 LGHNT, CDR2 FRNRAP. The CDR3 is made up of 17 amino acids. V lost 5 bases to trimming and J lost 1 base; unmatched junction nucleotides: 12. CDR3: CASGQSPGGWRNTEAFF. DNA of the CDR3: TGTGCTAGTGGTCAATCTCCAGGGGGCTGGAGGAACACTGAAGCTTTCTTT.

J is TRBJ2-3 and V is TRBV12-3 or TRBV12-4; D is perhaps TRBD2 (5 bases). The CDR3 runs 13 residues. V was clipped by 3 bases and J by 3 bases, with 7 bases between them. CDR3 sequence (DNA): TGTGCCAGCAGTTTCGGGGAGACAGATACGCAGTATTTT. Protein product: CASSFGETDTQYF.

The sample holds a few counts of this clone. The J gene is TRBJ1-6, the V gene TRBV19; 9 nucleotides align to TRBD1. The CDR3 totals 14 residues. Germline trimming cut 10 bases from V and 10 bases from J; bases unmatched to any gene: 11. Germline assignment: CDR1 LNHDA and CDR2 SQIVND (reference sequence). This CDR3 reads CATRRQQGASPLHF. CDR3 coding DNA: TGTGCCACCAGGCGGCAACAGGGGGCCTCACCCCTCCACTTT.